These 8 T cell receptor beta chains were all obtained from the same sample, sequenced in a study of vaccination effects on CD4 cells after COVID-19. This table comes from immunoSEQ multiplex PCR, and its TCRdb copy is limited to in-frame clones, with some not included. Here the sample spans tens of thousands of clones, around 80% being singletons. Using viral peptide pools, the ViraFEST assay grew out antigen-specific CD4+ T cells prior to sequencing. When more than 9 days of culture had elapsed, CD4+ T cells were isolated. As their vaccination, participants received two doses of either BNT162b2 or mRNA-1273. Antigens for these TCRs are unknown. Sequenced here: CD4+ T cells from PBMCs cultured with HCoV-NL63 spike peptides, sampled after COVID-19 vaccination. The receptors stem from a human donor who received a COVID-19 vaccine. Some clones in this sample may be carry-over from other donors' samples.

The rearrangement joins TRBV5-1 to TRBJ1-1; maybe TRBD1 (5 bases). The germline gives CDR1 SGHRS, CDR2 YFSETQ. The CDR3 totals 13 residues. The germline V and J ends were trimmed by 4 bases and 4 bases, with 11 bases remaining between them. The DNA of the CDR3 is TGCGCCAGCAGCCGAGGTGGGGGCACTGAAGCTTTCTTT. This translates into CASSRGGGTEAFF.

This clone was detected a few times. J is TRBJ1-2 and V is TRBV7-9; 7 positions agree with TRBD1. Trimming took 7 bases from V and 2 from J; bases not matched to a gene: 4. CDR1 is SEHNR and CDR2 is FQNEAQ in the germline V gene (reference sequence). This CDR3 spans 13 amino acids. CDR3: CASTSTGNYGYTF. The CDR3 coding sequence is TGTGCCAGCACCTCGACAGGGAACTATGGCTACACCTTC.

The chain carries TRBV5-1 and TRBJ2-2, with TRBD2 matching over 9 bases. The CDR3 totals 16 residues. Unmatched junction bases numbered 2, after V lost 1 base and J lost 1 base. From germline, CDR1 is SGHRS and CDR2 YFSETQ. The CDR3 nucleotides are TGCGCCAGCAGCTTGAGCGGGGGGCGGAACACCGGGGAGCTGTTTTTT. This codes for CASSLSGGRNTGELFF.

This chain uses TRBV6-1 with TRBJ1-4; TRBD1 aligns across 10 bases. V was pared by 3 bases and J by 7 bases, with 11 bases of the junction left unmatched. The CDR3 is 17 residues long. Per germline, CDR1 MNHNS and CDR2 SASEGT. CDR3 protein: CASSDYPPGQGLEKLFF. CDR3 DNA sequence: TGTGCCAGCAGTGACTACCCACCGGGACAGGGGCTTGAAAAACTGTTTTTT.

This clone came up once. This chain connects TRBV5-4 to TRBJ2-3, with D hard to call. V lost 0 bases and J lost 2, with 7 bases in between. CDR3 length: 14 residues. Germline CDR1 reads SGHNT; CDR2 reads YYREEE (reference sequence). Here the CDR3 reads CASSLGRYTDTQYF. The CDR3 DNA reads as TGTGCCAGCAGCTTGGGGCGCTACACAGATACGCAGTATTTT.

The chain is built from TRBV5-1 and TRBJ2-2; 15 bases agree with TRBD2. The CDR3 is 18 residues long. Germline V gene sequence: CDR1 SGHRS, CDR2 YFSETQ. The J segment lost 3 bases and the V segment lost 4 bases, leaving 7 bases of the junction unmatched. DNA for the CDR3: TGCGCCAGCAGCACCGGACTAGCGGGGGGGTTGGACACCGGGGAGCTGTTTTTT. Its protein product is CASSTGLAGGLDTGELFF.

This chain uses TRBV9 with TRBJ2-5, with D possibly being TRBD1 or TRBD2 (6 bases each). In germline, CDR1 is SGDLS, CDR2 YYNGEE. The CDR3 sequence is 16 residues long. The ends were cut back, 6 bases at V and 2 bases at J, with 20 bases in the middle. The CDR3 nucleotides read TGTGCCAGCACCCAGGGGACTCTTCAAGGACAAGAGACCCAGTACTTC. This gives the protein CASTQGTLQGQETQYF.

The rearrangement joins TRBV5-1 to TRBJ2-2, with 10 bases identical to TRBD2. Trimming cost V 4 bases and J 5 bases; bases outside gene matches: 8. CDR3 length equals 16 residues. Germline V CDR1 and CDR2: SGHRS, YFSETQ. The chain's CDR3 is CASSTASGGATGELFF. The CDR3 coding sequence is TGCGCCAGCAGCACTGCTAGCGGGGGCGCAACCGGGGAGCTGTTTTTT. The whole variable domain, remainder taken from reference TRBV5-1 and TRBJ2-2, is KAGVTQTPRYLIKTRGQQVTLSCSPISGHRSVSWYQQTPGQGLQFLFEYFSETQRNKGNFPGRFSGRQFSNSRSEMNVSTLELGDSALYLCASSTASGGATGELFFGEGSRLTVL.